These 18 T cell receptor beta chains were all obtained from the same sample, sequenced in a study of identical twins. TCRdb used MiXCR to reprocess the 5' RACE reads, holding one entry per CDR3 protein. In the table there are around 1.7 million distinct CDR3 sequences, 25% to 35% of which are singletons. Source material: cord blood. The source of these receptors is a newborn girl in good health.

The DNA for the CDR3 is TGTGCCAGCGGGGCCCTGATTAACGAGCAGTACTTC. Translating gives CASGALINEQYF. The V and J genes are TRBV6-1 and TRBJ2-4; a weak D match, TRBD1 (5 bases). The DNA end is a closer match to TRBJ2-7, so the J assignment may be wrong. This CDR3 region has 12 residues. Germline V lookup: CDR1 MNHNS, CDR2 SASEGT.

The CDR3 spells CATSIGTGSYNEQFF. As DNA, the CDR3 is TGTGCCACCAGCATAGGGACAGGTTCCTACAATGAGCAGTTCTTC. V and J are TRBV15 and TRBJ2-1; 8 nucleotides line up with TRBD1. CDR3 length: 15 amino acids. Trimming at V came to 4 bases and at J to 1 base, leaving 3 bases not matched to a gene. Germline-derived CDR1 and CDR2 are LNHNV and YYDKDF (reference sequence).

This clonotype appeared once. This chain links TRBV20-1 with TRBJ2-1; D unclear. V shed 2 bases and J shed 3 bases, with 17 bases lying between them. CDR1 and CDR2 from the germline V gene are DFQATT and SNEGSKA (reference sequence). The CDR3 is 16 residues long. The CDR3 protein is CSARKGFLHLYNEQFF. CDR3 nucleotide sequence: TGCAGTGCTAGAAAAGGGTTTCTACATCTCTACAATGAGCAGTTCTTC.

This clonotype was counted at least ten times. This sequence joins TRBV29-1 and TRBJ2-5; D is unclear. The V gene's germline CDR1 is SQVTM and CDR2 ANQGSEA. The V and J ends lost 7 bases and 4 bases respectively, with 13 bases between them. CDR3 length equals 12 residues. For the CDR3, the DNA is TGCAGCGCCCCGATAGAAAGAGAGACCCAGTACTTC. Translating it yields CSAPIERETQYF.

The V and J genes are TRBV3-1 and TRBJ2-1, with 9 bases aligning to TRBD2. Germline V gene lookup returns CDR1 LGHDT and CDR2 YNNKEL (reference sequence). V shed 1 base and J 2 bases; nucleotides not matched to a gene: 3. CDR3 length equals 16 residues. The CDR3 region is CASSQVPSGAYNEQFF. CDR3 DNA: TGTGCCAGCAGCCAAGTCCCTAGCGGGGCCTACAATGAGCAGTTCTTC.

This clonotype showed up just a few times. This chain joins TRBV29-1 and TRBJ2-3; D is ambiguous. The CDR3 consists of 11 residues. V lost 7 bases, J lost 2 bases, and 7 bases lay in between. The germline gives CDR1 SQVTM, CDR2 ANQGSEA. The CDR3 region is CSACHTDTQYF. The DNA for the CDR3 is TGCAGCGCCTGCCACACAGATACGCAGTATTTT.

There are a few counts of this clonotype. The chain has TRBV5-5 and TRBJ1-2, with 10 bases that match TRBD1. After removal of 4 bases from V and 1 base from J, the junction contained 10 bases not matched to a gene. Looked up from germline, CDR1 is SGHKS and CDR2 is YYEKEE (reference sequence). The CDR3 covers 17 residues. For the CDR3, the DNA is TGTGCCAGCAGCCCGGAGGACAGGGGGATAATTAACTATGGCTACACCTTC. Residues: CASSPEDRGIINYGYTF.

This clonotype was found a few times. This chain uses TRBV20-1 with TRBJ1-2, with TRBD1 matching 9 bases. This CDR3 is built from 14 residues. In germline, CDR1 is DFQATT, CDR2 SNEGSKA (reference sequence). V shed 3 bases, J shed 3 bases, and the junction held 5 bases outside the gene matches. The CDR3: CSASGQGQDYGYTF. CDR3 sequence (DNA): TGCAGTGCTAGTGGACAGGGGCAAGACTATGGCTACACCTTC.

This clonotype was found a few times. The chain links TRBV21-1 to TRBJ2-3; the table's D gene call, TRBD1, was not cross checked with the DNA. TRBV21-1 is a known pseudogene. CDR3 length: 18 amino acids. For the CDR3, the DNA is TGTGCCAGCAGCAAGGCCCCCCCGACATATTCTAGCACAGATACGCAGTATTTT. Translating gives CASSKAPPTYSSTDTQYF.

The CDR3 nucleotides read TGCGCCAGCAGCTTGGGGGGGGAACTCCTTTTTGGTGAGCAGTTCTTC. Its protein is CASSLGGELLFGEQFF. The V call is TRBV5-1, the J call TRBJ2-1; D perhaps matches TRBD2 (6 bases). Germline V gene lookup returns CDR1 SGHRS and CDR2 YFSETQ. The length of the CDR3 is 16 residues. The V end was cut by 0 bases, the J end by 9 bases, with 19 bases between.

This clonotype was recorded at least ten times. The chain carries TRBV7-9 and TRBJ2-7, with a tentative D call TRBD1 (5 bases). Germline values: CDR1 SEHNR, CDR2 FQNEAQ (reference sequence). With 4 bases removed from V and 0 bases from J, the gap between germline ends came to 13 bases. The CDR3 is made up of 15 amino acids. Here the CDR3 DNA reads TGTGCCAGCAGCTGGGGCAGTGTTTCCTCCTACGAGCAGTACTTC. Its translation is CASSWGSVSSYEQYF.

CDR3 residues: CASSALAGGASGSYNEQFF. Written as DNA, the CDR3 is TGTGCCAGCAGTGCTCTGGCCGGGGGGGCCTCGGGCTCCTACAATGAGCAGTTCTTC. The gene calls are TRBV2 and TRBJ2-1; 8 bases align to TRBD2. Germline V lookup: CDR1 SNHLY, CDR2 FYNNEI. The CDR3 has 19 amino acids. The junction had 14 bases not matched to a gene; V was cut back by 4 bases and J by 0 bases.

This chain's CDR3 is CASKKTSGETQYF. The CDR3 DNA reads as TGTGCCAGCAAGAAAACTAGCGGGGAGACCCAGTACTTC. The chain is built from TRBV2 and TRBJ2-5, with 9 positions matching TRBD2. J lost 5 bases, V lost 7 bases, and 5 bases had no gene match. The germline V gene has CDR1 SNHLY and CDR2 FYNNEI. The CDR3 totals 13 residues.

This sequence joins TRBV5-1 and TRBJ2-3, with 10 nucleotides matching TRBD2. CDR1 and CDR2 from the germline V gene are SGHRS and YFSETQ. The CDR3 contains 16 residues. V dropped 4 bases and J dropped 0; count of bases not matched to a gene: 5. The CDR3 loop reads CASSGSGRPSTDTQYF. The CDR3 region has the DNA TGCGCCAGCAGCGGTAGCGGGAGGCCAAGCACAGATACGCAGTATTTT.

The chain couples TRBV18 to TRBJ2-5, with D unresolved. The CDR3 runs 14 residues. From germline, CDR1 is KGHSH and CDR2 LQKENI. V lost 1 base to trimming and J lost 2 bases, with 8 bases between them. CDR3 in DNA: TGTGCCAGCTCACCACAGCCTCCACAAGAGACCCAGTACTTC. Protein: CASSPQPPQETQYF.

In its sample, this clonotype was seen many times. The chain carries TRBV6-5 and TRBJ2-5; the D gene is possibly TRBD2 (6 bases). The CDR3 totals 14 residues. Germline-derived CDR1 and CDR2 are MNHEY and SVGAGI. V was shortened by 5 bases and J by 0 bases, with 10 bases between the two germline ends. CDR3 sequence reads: CASSLWTNQETQYF. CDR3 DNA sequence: TGTGCCAGCAGTCTTTGGACTAACCAAGAGACCCAGTACTTC.

CDR3: CSANGLTGTGDGATNEKLFF. CDR3 nucleotide sequence: TGCAGTGCTAATGGACTAACCGGGACAGGGGATGGGGCAACTAATGAAAAACTGTTTTTT. The rearrangement uses TRBV20-1 and TRBJ1-4, with TRBD1 matching over 10 bases. Germline V gives CDR1 DFQATT, CDR2 SNEGSKA (reference sequence). Losses at the gene ends were 4 bases for V and 0 bases for J; bases not matched to a gene: 17. The CDR3 extends over 20 amino acids.

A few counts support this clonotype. CDR3 sequence reads: CASSFIRISGGNYEQYF. CDR3 nucleotide sequence: TGTGCCAGCAGCTTTATTCGAATTAGCGGGGGCAACTACGAGCAGTACTTC. The chain links TRBV7-9 to TRBJ2-7; 9 bases align to TRBD2. V gave up 3 bases and J gave up 3 bases; unmatched junction bases: 12. Germline CDR1 and CDR2: SEHNR and FQNEAQ (reference sequence). The CDR3 is made up of 17 amino acids.